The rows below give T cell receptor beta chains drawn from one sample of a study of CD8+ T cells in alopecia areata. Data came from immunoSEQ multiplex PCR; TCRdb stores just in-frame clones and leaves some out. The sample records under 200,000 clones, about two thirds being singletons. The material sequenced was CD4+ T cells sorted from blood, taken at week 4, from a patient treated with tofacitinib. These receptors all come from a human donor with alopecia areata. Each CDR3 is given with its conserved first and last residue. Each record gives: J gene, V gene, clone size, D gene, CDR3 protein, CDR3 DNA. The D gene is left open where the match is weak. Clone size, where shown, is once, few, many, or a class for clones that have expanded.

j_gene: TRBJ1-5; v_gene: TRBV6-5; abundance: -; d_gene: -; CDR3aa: CASSYSGIQPQHF; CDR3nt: TGTGCCAGCAGTTACTCGGGGATTCAGCCCCAGCATTTT
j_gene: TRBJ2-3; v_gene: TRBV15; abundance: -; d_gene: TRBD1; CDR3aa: CATSSRDRGERTQYF; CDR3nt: TGTGCCACCAGCAGCCGGGACAGGGGAGAACGTACGCAGTATTTT
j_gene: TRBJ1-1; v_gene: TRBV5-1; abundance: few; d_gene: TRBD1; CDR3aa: CASSQQGRNTEAFF; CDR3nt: TGCGCCAGCAGCCAACAGGGGAGGAACACTGAAGCTTTCTTT
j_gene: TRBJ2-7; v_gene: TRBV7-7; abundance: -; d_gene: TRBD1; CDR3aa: CASSPGQGGYEQYF; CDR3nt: TGTGCTAGCAGCCCGGGACAGGGTGGCTACGAGCAGTACTTC
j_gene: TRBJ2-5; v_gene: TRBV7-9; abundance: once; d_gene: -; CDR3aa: CASSLYSETQYF; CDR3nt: TGTGCCAGCAGCTTATATTCGGAGACCCAGTACTTC
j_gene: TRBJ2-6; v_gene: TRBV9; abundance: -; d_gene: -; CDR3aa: CASSVGSSGANVLTF; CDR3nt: TGTGCCAGCAGCGTAGGCAGCTCTGGGGCCAACGTCCTGACTTTC
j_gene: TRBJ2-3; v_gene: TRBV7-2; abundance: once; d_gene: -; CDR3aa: CASTLGGTDTQYF; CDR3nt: TGTGCCAGCACCCTGGGGGGCACAGATACGCAGTATTTT
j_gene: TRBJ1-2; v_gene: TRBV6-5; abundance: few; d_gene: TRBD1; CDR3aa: CASSPTGAADGYTF; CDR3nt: TGTGCCAGCAGCCCGACAGGGGCGGCGGACGGCTACACCTTC
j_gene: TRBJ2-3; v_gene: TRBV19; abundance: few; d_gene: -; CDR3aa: CASSIRYTDTQYF; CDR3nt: TGTGCCAGTAGTATACGGTACACAGATACGCAGTATTTT
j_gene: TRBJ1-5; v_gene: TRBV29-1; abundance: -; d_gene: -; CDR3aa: CSVELGNNQPQHF; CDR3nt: TGCAGCGTTGAACTAGGGAACAATCAGCCCCAGCATTTT
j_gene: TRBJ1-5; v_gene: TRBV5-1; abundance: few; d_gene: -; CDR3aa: CASSLTGVNQPQHF; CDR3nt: TGCGCCAGCAGCTTAACGGGAGTCAATCAGCCCCAGCATTTT
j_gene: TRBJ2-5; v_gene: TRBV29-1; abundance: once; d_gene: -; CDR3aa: CSEIQGPQETQYF; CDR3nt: TGCAGCGAAATACAGGGACCTCAAGAGACCCAGTACTTC
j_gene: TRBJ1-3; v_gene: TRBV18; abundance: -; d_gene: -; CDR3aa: CASSPLSLSGNTIYF; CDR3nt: TGTGCCAGCTCACCTCTGTCGCTGTCTGGAAACACCATATATTTT
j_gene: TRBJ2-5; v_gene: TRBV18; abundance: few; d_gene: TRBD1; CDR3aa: CASSPTGEGETQYF; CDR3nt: TGTGCCAGCTCACCGACAGGGGAAGGAGAGACCCAGTACTTC
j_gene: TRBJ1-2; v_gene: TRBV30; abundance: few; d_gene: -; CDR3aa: CAWSGGGGAGYTF; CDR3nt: TGTGCCTGGAGTGGCGGAGGAGGAGCCGGCTACACCTTC
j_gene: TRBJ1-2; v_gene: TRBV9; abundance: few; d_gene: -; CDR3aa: CASSRLGGGYTF; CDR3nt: TGTGCCAGCAGCCGCCTCGGGGGAGGCTACACCTTC
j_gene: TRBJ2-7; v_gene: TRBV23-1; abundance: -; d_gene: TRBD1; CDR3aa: CASRDRFSYEQYF; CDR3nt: TGCGCCAGCAGGGACAGGTTTTCCTACGAGCAGTACTTC
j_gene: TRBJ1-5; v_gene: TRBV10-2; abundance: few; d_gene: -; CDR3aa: CASSERGRSNQPQHF; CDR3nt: TGCGCCAGCAGTGAGAGGGGCCGGTCCAATCAGCCCCAGCATTTT
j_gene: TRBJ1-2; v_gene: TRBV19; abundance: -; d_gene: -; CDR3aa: CASSVTQGIGYGYTF; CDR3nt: TGTGCCAGTAGTGTGACACAGGGTATCGGCTATGGCTACACCTTC
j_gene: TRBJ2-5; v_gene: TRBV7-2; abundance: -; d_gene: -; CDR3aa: CASSLSAGGETQYF; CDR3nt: TGTGCCAGCAGCTTATCGGCAGGGGGGGAGACCCAGTACTTC
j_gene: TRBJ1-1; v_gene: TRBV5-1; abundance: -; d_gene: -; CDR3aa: CASSPQELNTEAFF; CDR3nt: TGCGCCAGCAGCCCACAGGAGCTGAACACTGAAGCTTTCTTT
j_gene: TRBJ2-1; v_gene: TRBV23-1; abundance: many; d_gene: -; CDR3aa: CASSPGECEQFF; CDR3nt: TGCGCCAGCAGTCCCGGGGAGTGTGAGCAGTTCTTC
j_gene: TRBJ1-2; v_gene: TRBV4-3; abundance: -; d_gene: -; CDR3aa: CASSQQGRPLAGYTF; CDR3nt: TGCGCCAGCAGCCAACAGGGAAGGCCCTTGGCTGGCTACACCTTC
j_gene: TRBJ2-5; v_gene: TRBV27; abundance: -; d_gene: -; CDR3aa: CASSPSRTYQETQYF; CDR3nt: TGTGCCAGCAGTCCCAGCCGGACTTACCAAGAGACCCAGTACTTC
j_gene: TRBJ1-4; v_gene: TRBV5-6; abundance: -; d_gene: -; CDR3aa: CASSLPRASAANEKLFF; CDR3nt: TGTGCCAGCAGCTTACCCCGGGCCTCTGCAGCTAATGAAAAACTGTTTTTT
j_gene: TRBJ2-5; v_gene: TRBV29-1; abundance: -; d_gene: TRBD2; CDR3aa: CSVGVGGETQYF; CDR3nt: TGCAGCGTTGGGGTGGGAGGGGAGACCCAGTACTTC
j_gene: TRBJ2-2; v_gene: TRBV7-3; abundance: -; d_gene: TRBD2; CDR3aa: CASSFGLANTGELFF; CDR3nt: TGTGCCAGCAGCTTTGGACTAGCGAACACCGGGGAGCTGTTTTTT
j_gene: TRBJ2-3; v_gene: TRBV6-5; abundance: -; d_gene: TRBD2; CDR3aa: CASSYGGGGTDTQYF; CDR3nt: TGTGCCAGCAGTTACGGCGGGGGAGGCACAGATACGCAGTATTTT
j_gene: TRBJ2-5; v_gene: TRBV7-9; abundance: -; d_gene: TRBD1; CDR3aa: CASSLGDRDQETQYF; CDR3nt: TGTGCCAGCAGCTTAGGGGACAGGGACCAAGAGACCCAGTACTTC
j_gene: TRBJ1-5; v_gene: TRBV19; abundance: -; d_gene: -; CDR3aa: CASSTGTGNQPQHF; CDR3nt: TGTGCCAGTAGCACAGGGACTGGCAATCAGCCCCAGCATTTT
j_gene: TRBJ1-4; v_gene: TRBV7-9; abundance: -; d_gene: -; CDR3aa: CASSLGWGGRNEKLFF; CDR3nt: TGTGCCAGCAGCTTAGGTTGGGGCGGTCGAAATGAAAAACTGTTTTTT
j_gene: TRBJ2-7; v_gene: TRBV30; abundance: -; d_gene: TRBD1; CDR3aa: CAWSVGGQGAYEQYF; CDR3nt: TGTGCCTGGAGTGTGGGGGGACAGGGGGCGTACGAGCAGTACTTC
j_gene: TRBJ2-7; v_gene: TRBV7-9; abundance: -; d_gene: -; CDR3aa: CASSTIYEQYF; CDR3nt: TGTGCCAGCAGTACGATATACGAGCAGTACTTC
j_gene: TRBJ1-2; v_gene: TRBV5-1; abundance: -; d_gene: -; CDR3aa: CASSTLGAGEYTF; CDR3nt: TGCGCCAGCAGCACCCTGGGCGCAGGGGAATACACCTTC
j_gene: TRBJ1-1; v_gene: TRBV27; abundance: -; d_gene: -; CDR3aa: CASSPRRGAEITEAFF; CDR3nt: TGTGCCAGCAGTCCCCGTCGGGGGGCGGAGATCACTGAAGCTTTCTTT